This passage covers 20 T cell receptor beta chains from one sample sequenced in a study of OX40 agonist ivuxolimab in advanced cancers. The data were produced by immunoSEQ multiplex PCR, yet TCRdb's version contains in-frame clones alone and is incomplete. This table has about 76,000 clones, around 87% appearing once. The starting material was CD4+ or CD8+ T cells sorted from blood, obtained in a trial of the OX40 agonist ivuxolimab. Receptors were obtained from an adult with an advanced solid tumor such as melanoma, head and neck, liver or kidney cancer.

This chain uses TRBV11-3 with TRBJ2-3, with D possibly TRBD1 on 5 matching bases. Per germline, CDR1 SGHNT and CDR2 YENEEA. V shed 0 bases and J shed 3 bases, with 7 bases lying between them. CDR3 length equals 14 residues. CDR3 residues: CASSLDRVTDTQYF. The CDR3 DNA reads TGTGCCAGCAGCTTAGACAGGGTAACAGATACGCAGTATTTT.

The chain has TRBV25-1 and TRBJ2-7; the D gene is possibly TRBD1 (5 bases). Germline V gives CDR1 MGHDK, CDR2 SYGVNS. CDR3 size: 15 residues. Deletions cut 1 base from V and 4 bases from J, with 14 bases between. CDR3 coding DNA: TGTGCCAGCAGTGAATTTGGGTGGGGCAGGTACGAGCAGTACGTC. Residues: CASSEFGWGRYEQYV.

The CDR3 here is CASSDAPFTGSGYTF. CDR3 DNA: TGTGCCAGCAGTGACGCCCCTTTTACGGGATCCGGCTACACCTTC. The rearrangement uses TRBV6-4 and TRBJ1-2; no definite D call. This CDR3 has 15 amino acids. V was pared by 2 bases and J by 8 bases, with 18 bases between. Germline V gene sequence: CDR1 MRHNA, CDR2 SNTAGT.

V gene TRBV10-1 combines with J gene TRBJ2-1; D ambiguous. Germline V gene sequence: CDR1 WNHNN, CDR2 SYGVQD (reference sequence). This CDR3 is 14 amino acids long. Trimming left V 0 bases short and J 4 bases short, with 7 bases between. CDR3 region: CASSESALYNEQFF. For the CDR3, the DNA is TGCGCCAGCAGTGAGTCTGCTCTATACAATGAGCAGTTCTTC.

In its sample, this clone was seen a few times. The CDR3 region has the DNA TGTGCCAGCACTATGGACAGGGGCAGAAACACCATATATTTT. Protein: CASTMDRGRNTIYF. The chain carries TRBV6-1 and TRBJ1-3, with 9 bases identical to TRBD1. The length of the CDR3 is 14 residues. Germline values: CDR1 MNHNS, CDR2 SASEGT. The J segment lost 5 bases and the V segment lost 7 bases, leaving 6 bases of the junction unmatched.

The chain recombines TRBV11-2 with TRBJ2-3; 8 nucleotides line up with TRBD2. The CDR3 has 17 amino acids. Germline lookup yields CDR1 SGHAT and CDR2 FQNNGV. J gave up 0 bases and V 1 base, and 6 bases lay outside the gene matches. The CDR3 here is CASSLGNSGTSTDTQYF. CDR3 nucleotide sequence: TGTGCCAGCAGCTTAGGGAATAGCGGGACTAGCACAGATACGCAGTATTTT. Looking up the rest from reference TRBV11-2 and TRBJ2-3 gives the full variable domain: EAGVAQSPRYKIIEKRQSVAFWCNPISGHATLYWYQQILGQGPKLLIQFQNNGVVDDSQLPKDRFSAERLKGVDSTLKIQPAKLEDSAVYLCASSLGNSGTSTDTQYFGPGTRLTVL.

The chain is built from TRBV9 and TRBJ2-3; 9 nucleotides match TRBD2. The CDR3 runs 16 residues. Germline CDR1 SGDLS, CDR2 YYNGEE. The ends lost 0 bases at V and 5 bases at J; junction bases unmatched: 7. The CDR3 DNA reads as TGTGCCAGCAGCGTAGTGGGCGGGGGGGCAGGAGATACGCAGTATTTT. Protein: CASSVVGGGAGDTQYF.

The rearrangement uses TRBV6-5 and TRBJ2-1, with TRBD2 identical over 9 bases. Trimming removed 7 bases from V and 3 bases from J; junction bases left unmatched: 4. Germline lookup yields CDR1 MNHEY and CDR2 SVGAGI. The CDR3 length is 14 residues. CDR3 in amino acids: CASTFSGGYNEQFF. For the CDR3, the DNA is TGTGCCAGCACCTTTAGCGGGGGCTACAATGAGCAGTTCTTC.

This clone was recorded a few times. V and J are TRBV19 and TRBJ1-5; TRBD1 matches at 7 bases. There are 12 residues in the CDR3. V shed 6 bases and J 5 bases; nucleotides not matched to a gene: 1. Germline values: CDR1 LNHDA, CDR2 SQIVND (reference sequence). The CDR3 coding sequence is TGTGCCAGTAGGCAGGGGGATCAGCCCCAGCATTTT. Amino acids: CASRQGDQPQHF.

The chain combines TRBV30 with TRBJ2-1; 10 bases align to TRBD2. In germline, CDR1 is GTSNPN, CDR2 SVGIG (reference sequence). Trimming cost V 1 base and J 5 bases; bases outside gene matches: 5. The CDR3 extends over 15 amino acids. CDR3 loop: CAWSGGAGGHNEQFF. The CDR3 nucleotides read TGTGCCTGGAGTGGAGGAGCGGGGGGGCACAATGAGCAGTTCTTC.

This CDR3 reads CASSPRGGNTEAFF. As DNA, the CDR3 is TGTGCCAGCAGCCCCCGCGGAGGCAACACTGAAGCTTTCTTT. The chain carries TRBV7-2 and TRBJ1-1, with D uncertain. Germline V gives CDR1 SGHTA, CDR2 FQGNSA. V lost 5 bases and J lost 2, with 12 bases in between. CDR3 size: 14 residues.

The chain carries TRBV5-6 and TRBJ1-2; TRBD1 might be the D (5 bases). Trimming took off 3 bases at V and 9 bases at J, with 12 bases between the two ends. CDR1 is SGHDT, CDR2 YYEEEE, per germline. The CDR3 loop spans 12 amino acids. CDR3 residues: CASSYRQSSYTF. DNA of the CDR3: TGTGCCAGCAGCTATCGACAGTCAAGCTACACCTTC. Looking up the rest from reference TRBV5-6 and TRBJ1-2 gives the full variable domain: DAGVTQSPTHLIKTRGQQVTLRCSPKSGHDTVSWYQQALGQGPQFIFQYYEEEERQRGNFPDRFSGHQFPNYSSELNVNALLLGDSALYLCASSYRQSSYTFGSGTRLTVV.

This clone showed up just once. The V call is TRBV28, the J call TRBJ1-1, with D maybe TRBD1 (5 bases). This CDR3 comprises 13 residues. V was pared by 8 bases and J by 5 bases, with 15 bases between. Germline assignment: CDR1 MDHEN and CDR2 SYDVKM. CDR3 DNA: TGTGCCAGCGGCTTCATAGGGGTAACTGAAGCTTTCTTT. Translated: CASGFIGVTEAFF. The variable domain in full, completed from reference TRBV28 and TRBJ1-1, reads DVKVTQSSRYLVKRTGEKVFLECVQDMDHENMFWYRQDPGLGLRLIYFSYDVKMKEKGDIPEGYSVSREKKERFSLILESASTNQTSMYLCASGFIGVTEAFFGQGTRLTVV.

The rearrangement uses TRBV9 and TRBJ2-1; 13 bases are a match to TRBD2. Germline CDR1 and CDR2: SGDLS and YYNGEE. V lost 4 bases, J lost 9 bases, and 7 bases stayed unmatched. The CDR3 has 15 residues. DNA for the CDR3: TGTGCCAGCAGCTACGGACTAGCGGGGGATCTTGAGCAGTTCTTC. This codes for CASSYGLAGDLEQFF.

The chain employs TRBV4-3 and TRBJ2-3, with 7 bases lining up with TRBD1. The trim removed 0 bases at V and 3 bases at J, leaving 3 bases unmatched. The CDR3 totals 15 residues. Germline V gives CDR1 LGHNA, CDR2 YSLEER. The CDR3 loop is CASSQDQGVTDTQYF. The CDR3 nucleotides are TGCGCCAGCAGCCAAGATCAGGGGGTTACAGATACGCAGTATTTT.

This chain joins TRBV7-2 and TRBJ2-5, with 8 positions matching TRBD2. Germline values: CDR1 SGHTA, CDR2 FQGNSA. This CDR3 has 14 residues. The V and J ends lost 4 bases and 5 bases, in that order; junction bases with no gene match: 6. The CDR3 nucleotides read TGTGCCAGCAGCTCACCGGGACTAGTGGAGACCCAGTACTTC. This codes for CASSSPGLVETQYF. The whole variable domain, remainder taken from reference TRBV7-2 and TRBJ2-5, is GAGVSQSPSNKVTEKGKDVELRCDPISGHTALYWYRQSLGQGLEFLIYFQGNSAPDKSGLPSDRFSAERTGGSVSTLTIQRTQQEDSAVYLCASSSPGLVETQYFGPGTRLLVL.

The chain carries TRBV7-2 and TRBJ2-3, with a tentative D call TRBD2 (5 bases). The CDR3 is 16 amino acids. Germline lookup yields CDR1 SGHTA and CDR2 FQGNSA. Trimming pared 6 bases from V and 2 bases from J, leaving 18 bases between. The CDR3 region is CASSYRRTQITDTQYF. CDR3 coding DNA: TGTGCCAGCAGTTATCGACGGACTCAGATCACAGATACGCAGTATTTT.

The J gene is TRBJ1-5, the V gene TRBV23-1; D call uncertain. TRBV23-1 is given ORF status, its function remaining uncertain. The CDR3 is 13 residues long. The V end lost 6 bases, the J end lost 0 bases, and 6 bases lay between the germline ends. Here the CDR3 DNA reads TGCGCCAGCAGACAGTATAGCAATCAGCCCCAGCATTTT. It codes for CASRQYSNQPQHF.

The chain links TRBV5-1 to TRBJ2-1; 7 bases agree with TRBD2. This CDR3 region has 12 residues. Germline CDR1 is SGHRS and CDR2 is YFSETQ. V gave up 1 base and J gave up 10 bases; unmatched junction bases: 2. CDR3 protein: CASSLLGGEQFF. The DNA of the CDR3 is TGCGCCAGCAGCTTGTTGGGAGGGGAGCAGTTCTTC.

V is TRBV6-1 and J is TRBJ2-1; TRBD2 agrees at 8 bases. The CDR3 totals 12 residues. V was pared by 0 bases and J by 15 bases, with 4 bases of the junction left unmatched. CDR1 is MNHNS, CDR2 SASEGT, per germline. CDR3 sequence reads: CASSEAPGGWFF. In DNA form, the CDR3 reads TGTGCCAGCAGTGAAGCGCCGGGGGGGTGGTTCTTC.